This TCR beta chain originates from a study of blood T cell repertoires in COVID-19. Study background: Researchers got acute and convalescent COVID-19 samples from the United States, Italy and Spain. The cDNA or gDNA used as material had been derived from T cells, B-cell-depleted T cells, or PBMCs.

How the authors handled the data: It was from reference gene primer amplification that nucleated cell counts were estimated. Repertoires were generated with immunoSEQ multiplex PCR, while TCRdb's copy carries only in-frame clones and drops some. The V and J calls and clone size were taken over from that table, and D and trimming were inferred from the DNA. This table has some 150,000 clones, approximately 88% appearing once. This clone was seen a few times. With 1 base clipped from V and 4 bases from J, the junction kept 6 bases outside the gene matches. Germline values: CDR1 SGHRS, CDR2 YFSETQ. The CDR3 length is 15 residues.

Sequences were obtained from peripheral blood. The rearrangement joins TRBV5-1 to TRBJ2-3, with 7 bases lining up with TRBD2. The TCR comes from a woman aged 55-70 years who had recovered from COVID-19. CDR3 bases: TGCGCCAGCAGCTTGTGGGGGGGAGGCGCAGATACGCAGTATTTT. This translates into CASSLWGGGADTQYF.